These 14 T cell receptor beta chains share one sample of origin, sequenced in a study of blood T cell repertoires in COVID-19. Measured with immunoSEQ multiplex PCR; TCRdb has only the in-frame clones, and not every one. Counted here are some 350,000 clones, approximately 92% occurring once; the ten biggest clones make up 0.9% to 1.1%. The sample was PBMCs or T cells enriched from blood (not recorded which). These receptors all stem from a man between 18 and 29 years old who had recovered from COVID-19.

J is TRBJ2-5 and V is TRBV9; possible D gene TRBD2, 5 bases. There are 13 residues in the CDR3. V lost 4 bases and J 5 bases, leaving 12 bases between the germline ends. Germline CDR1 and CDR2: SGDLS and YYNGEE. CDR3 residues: CASSPGILETQYF. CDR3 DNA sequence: TGTGCCAGCAGCCCCGGGATCTTGGAGACCCAGTACTTC.

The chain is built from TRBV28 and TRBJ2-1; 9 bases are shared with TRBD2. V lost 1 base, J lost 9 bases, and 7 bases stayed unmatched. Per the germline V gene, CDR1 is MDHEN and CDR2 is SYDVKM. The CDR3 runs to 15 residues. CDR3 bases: TGTGCCAGCAGTTTATCCACTGGCGGGAGGGGTGAGCAGTTCTTC. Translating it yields CASSLSTGGRGEQFF. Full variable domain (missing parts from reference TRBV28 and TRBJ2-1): DVKVTQSSRYLVKRTGEKVFLECVQDMDHENMFWYRQDPGLGLRLIYFSYDVKMKEKGDIPEGYSVSREKKERFSLILESASTNQTSMYLCASSLSTGGRGEQFFGPGTRLTVL.

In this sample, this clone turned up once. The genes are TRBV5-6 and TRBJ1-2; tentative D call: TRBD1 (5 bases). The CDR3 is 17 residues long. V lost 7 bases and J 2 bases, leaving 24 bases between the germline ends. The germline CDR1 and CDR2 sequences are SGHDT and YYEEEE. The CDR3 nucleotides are TGTGCCAGCCACGACACAATCGCGTGGGGGGGAAACTATGGCTACACCTTC. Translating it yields CASHDTIAWGGNYGYTF.

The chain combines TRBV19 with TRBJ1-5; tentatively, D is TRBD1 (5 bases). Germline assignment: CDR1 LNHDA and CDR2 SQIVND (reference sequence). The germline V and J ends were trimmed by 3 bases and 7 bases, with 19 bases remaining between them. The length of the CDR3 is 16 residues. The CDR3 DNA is TGTGCCAGTAGTATCGGAGCGGCGGGGGTGAAGCAGCCCCAGCATTTT. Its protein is CASSIGAAGVKQPQHF.

CDR3 DNA: TGTGCCACCAGCCCGGGACAGCAGGATGAGCAGTTCTTC. This gives the protein CATSPGQQDEQFF. The chain employs TRBV24-1 and TRBJ2-1; 7 bases agree with TRBD1. Germline-derived CDR1 and CDR2 are KGHDR and SFDVKD. Losses at the gene ends were 7 bases for V and 8 bases for J; bases not matched to a gene: 7. The CDR3 contains 13 residues.

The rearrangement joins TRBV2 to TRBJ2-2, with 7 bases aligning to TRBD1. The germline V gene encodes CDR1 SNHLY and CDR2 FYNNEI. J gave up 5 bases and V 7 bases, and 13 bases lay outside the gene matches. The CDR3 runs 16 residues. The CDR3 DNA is TGTGCCAGCACCAATCCCGGGTCAGGGGGAACCGGGGAGCTGTTTTTT. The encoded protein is CASTNPGSGGTGELFF.

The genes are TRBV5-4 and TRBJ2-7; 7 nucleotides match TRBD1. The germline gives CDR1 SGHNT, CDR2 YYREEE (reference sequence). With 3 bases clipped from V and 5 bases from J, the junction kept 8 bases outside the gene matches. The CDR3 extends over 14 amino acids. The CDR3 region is CASSSATGYHEQYF. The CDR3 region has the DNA TGTGCCAGCAGCTCTGCGACAGGGTACCACGAGCAGTACTTC.

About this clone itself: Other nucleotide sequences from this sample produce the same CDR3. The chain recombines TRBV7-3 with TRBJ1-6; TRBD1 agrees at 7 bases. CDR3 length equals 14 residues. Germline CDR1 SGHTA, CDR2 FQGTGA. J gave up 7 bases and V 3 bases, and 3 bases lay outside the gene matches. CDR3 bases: TGTGCCAGCAGCTTGGGGACAGAGAATTCACCCCTCCACTTT. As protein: CASSLGTENSPLHF.

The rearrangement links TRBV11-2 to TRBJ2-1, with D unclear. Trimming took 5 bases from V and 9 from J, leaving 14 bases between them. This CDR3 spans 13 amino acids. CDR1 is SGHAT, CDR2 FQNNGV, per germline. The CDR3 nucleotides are TGTGCCAGCAGCATCCGACCCCGCGGTGAGCAGTTCTTC. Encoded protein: CASSIRPRGEQFF.

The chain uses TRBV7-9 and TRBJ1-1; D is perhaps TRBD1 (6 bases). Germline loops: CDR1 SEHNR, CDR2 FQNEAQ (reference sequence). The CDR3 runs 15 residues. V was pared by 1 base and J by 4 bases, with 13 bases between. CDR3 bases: TGTGCCAGCAGCTTAGTAGGGGGGGTTGGCACTGAAGCTTTCTTT. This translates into CASSLVGGVGTEAFF.

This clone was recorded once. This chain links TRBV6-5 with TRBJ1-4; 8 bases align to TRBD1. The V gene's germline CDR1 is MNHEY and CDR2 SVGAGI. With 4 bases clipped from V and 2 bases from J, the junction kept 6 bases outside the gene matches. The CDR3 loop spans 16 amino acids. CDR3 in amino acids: CASSFAGGTTNEKLFF. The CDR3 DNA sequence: TGTGCCAGCAGTTTCGCAGGGGGCACGACTAATGAAAAACTGTTTTTT.

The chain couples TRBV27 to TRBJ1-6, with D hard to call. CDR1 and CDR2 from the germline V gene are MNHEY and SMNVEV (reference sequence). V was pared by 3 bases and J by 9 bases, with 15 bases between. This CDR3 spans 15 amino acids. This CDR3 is CASSFQLGGFSPLHF. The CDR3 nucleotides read TGTGCCAGCAGTTTTCAGTTGGGCGGGTTTTCACCCCTCCACTTT.

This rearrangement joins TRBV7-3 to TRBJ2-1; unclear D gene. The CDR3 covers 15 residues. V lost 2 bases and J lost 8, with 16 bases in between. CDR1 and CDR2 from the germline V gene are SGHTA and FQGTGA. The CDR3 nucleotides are TGTGCCAGCAGCTTAGGATTAGCATCGGCCGATGAGCAGTTCTTC. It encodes CASSLGLASADEQFF.

CDR3 in amino acids: CASREGQGGNQPQHF. In nucleotides, the CDR3 is TGTGCCAGCAGGGAGGGACAGGGGGGCAATCAGCCCCAGCATTTT. The chain is built from TRBV6-5 and TRBJ1-5; 11 bases fit TRBD1. The germline V gene has CDR1 MNHEY and CDR2 SVGAGI. This CDR3 is built from 15 residues. After removal of 6 bases from V and 2 bases from J, the junction contained 3 bases not matched to a gene.